This TCR beta chain derives from a study of blood T cell repertoires in COVID-19. This clone was seen more than once but under ten times. Assay used: immunoSEQ multiplex PCR; TCRdb lists only in-frame clones, some missing. The table has roughly 64,000 clones, roughly three quarters seen once. V lost 4 bases to trimming and J lost 6 bases; unmatched junction nucleotides: 21. This CDR3 is 18 amino acids long. Germline values: CDR1 SGHRS, CDR2 YFSETQ. The chain employs TRBV5-1 and TRBJ2-7; 8 bases are shared with TRBD1. Sequencing input: peripheral blood. The sequence came from a man aged 55 to 70 with COVID-19, enrolled during active disease. The CDR3: CASSLGDRMVEGQGEQYF. CDR3 sequence (DNA): TGCGCCAGCAGCCTTGGGGACAGGATGGTTGAGGGACAAGGCGAGCAGTACTTC.